This TCR beta chain was documented in a study of T-cell memory formation after mild COVID-19. This clonotype turned up a few times. The CDR3 totals 16 residues. The V gene end was trimmed by 0 bases and the J gene end by 7 bases; junction bases not matched to a gene: 11. Germline loops: CDR1 LGHNA, CDR2 YSLEER. TCRdb independently ran MiXCR on the 5' RACE reads; one entry per CDR3 protein. The table lists some 450,000 distinct CDR3 sequences, about 20% of them singletons. This sequence joins TRBV4-3 and TRBJ1-1; 7 nucleotides line up with TRBD1. The receptor was derived from a man between 18 and 35 years old who had mild COVID-19 (a few samples of this study predate the infection). Cell type and time point are not known. Sequencing was performed on PBMCs or a T cell subset sorted from them (not recorded which). DNA for the CDR3: TGCGCCAGCAGCCAAGAATCCGATGCAGGGGGATATGAAGCTTTCTTT. The encoded protein is CASSQESDAGGYEAFF.